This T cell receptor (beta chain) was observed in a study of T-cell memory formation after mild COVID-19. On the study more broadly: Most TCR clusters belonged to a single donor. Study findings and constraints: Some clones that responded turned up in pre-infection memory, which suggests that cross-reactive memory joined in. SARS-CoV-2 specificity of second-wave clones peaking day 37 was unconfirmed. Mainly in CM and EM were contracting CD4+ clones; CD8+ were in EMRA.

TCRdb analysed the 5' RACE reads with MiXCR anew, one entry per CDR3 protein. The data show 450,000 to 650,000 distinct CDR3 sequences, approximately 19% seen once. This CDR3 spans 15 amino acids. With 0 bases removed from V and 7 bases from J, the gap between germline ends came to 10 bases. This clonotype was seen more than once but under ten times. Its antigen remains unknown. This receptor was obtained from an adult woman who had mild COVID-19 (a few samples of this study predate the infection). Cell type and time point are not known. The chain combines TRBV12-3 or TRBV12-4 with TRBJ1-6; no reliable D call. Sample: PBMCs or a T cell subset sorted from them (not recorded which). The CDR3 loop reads CASSLARGPNSPLHF. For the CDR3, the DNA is TGTGCCAGCAGTTTAGCTAGAGGGCCCAATTCACCCCTCCACTTT.